This is a list of T cell receptor beta chains from one sample in a study of blood T cell repertoires in COVID-19. TCRdb keeps only in-frame clones here, not all; method: immunoSEQ multiplex PCR. The sample carries roughly 380,000 clones, over 65% recorded once. Material for sequencing was peripheral blood. These receptors all stem from a human donor with acute or convalescent COVID-19. The donor label of this sample is uncertain. Both conserved end residues are part of each CDR3. The order of the fields is J gene, clone size, D gene, V gene, CDR3 protein, CDR3 DNA. A D gene is named only where the DNA matches it firmly. Size values are once, few and many counts, or a class for expanded clones, and some rows have none.

j_gene: TRBJ2-1; abundance: -; d_gene: -; v_gene: TRBV7-8; CDR3aa: CASSLGGATSNEQFF; CDR3nt: TGTGCCAGCAGCTTAGGGGGCGCTACTTCCAATGAGCAGTTCTTC
j_gene: TRBJ1-2; abundance: few; d_gene: -; v_gene: TRBV5-1; CDR3aa: CASDGGSGYTF; CDR3nt: TGCGCCAGCGACGGGGGGAGTGGCTACACCTTC
j_gene: TRBJ1-1; abundance: -; d_gene: -; v_gene: TRBV28; CDR3aa: CASSLVYTNTEAFF; CDR3nt: TGTGCCAGCAGTCTGGTGTATACAAACACTGAAGCTTTCTTT
j_gene: TRBJ1-6; abundance: once; d_gene: TRBD1; v_gene: TRBV2; CDR3aa: CASLVGGTGNSPLHF; CDR3nt: TGTGCCAGCTTAGTGGGGGGGACAGGGAATTCACCCCTCCACTTT
j_gene: TRBJ1-5; abundance: -; d_gene: TRBD1; v_gene: TRBV28; CDR3aa: CASSSTGESNQPQHF; CDR3nt: TGTGCCAGCAGTTCCACAGGGGAAAGCAATCAGCCCCAGCATTTT
j_gene: TRBJ1-1; abundance: -; d_gene: TRBD1; v_gene: TRBV5-5; CDR3aa: CASSVTGTLEAFF; CDR3nt: TGTGCCAGCAGCGTGACAGGGACACTAGAAGCTTTCTTT
j_gene: TRBJ2-5; abundance: once; d_gene: -; v_gene: TRBV5-4; CDR3aa: CASSIRDKETQYF; CDR3nt: TGTGCCAGCAGCATCCGGGACAAAGAGACCCAGTACTTC
j_gene: TRBJ1-1; abundance: -; d_gene: TRBD1; v_gene: TRBV27; CDR3aa: CASSSGTEIGTEAFF; CDR3nt: TGTGCCAGCAGTTCCGGGACAGAGATTGGCACTGAAGCTTTCTTT
j_gene: TRBJ1-1; abundance: -; d_gene: -; v_gene: TRBV7-9; CDR3aa: CASSGGRNTEAFF; CDR3nt: TGTGCCAGCAGCGGCGGGCGGAACACTGAAGCTTTCTTT
j_gene: TRBJ2-5; abundance: -; d_gene: TRBD1; v_gene: TRBV2; CDR3aa: CASTIQGALGETQYF; CDR3nt: TGTGCCAGCACTATACAGGGGGCTCTTGGAGAGACCCAGTACTTC
j_gene: TRBJ1-2; abundance: -; d_gene: -; v_gene: TRBV19; CDR3aa: CASSIERTNYGYTF; CDR3nt: TGTGCCAGTAGTATAGAGAGAACTAACTATGGCTACACCTTC
j_gene: TRBJ1-5; abundance: -; d_gene: TRBD1; v_gene: TRBV28; CDR3aa: CASSLGTGLRPQHF; CDR3nt: TGTGCCAGCAGTTTAGGGACAGGGCTCCGGCCCCAGCATTTT
j_gene: TRBJ1-5; abundance: -; d_gene: TRBD1; v_gene: TRBV7-2; CDR3aa: CASSATGTETNQPQHF; CDR3nt: TGTGCCAGCAGCGCCACCGGGACAGAAACAAATCAGCCCCAGCATTTT
j_gene: TRBJ1-1; abundance: -; d_gene: -; v_gene: TRBV18; CDR3aa: CASSPGKGFTEAFF; CDR3nt: TGTGCCAGCTCACCCGGGAAAGGTTTTACTGAAGCTTTCTTT
j_gene: TRBJ1-1; abundance: few; d_gene: TRBD1; v_gene: TRBV6-5; CDR3aa: CASRETGRTEAFF; CDR3nt: TGTGCCAGCAGGGAGACAGGGAGAACTGAAGCTTTCTTT
j_gene: TRBJ2-2; abundance: -; d_gene: TRBD1; v_gene: TRBV5-1; CDR3aa: CASSWTAGGQPPGELFF; CDR3nt: TGCGCCAGCAGCTGGACAGCAGGGGGCCAACCCCCGGGGGAGCTGTTTTTT
j_gene: TRBJ2-3; abundance: -; d_gene: TRBD1; v_gene: TRBV28; CDR3aa: CASSATGGGLHTQYF; CDR3nt: TGTGCCAGCAGTGCTACAGGGGGAGGCCTTCATACGCAGTATTTT
j_gene: TRBJ1-1; abundance: -; d_gene: TRBD1; v_gene: TRBV2; CDR3aa: CASGNTGATEAFF; CDR3nt: TGTGCCAGCGGCAACACAGGGGCCACTGAAGCTTTCTTT
j_gene: TRBJ1-1; abundance: few; d_gene: -; v_gene: TRBV19; CDR3aa: CASSNVGRNPEAFF; CDR3nt: TGTGCCAGTAGTAATGTAGGGAGAAACCCTGAAGCTTTCTTT
j_gene: TRBJ2-4; abundance: -; d_gene: TRBD1; v_gene: TRBV9; CDR3aa: CASSVGQGIGIQYF; CDR3nt: TGTGCCAGCAGCGTGGGACAGGGTATTGGCATTCAGTACTTC
j_gene: TRBJ2-2; abundance: -; d_gene: TRBD1; v_gene: TRBV19; CDR3aa: CASRVTGAPGELFF; CDR3nt: TGTGCCAGTAGGGTGACAGGGGCCCCCGGGGAGCTGTTTTTT
j_gene: TRBJ2-7; abundance: -; d_gene: -; v_gene: TRBV18; CDR3aa: CASSPTTGTNKLGEQYF; CDR3nt: TGTGCCAGCTCACCCACGACCGGGACAAACAAATTGGGGGAGCAGTACTTC
j_gene: TRBJ1-2; abundance: -; d_gene: TRBD1; v_gene: TRBV18; CDR3aa: CASSLFTRLAGQDYGYTF; CDR3nt: TGTGCCAGCTCACTCTTCACTCGGCTAGCGGGACAGGACTATGGCTACACCTTC
j_gene: TRBJ1-6; abundance: -; d_gene: -; v_gene: TRBV5-1; CDR3aa: CASSSQGWSYNSPLHF; CDR3nt: TGCGCCAGCAGTTCCCAGGGATGGTCCTATAATTCACCCCTCCACTTT
j_gene: TRBJ2-3; abundance: -; d_gene: TRBD2; v_gene: TRBV18; CDR3aa: CASSRELAETDTQYF; CDR3nt: TGTGCCAGCTCACGGGAACTAGCGGAAACAGATACGCAGTATTTT
j_gene: TRBJ1-2; abundance: -; d_gene: -; v_gene: TRBV3-1/TRBV3-2; CDR3aa: CASSQGGSNYGYTF; CDR3nt: TGTGCCAGCAGCCAAGGGGGCAGTAACTATGGCTACACCTTC
j_gene: TRBJ2-1; abundance: -; d_gene: -; v_gene: TRBV11-2; CDR3aa: CASSHTQGSGNEQFF; CDR3nt: TGTGCCAGCAGTCATACCCAGGGGTCGGGCAATGAGCAGTTCTTC
j_gene: TRBJ2-2; abundance: -; d_gene: -; v_gene: TRBV7-9; CDR3aa: CASRQGGPNTGELFF; CDR3nt: TGTGCCAGCCGCCAGGGGGGCCCTAACACCGGGGAGCTGTTTTTT
j_gene: TRBJ1-1; abundance: -; d_gene: TRBD1; v_gene: TRBV6-5; CDR3aa: CASSYLKGQGMGEAFF; CDR3nt: TGTGCCAGCAGTTATCTGAAGGGACAGGGGATGGGTGAAGCTTTCTTT
j_gene: TRBJ1-1; abundance: few; d_gene: -; v_gene: TRBV3-1/TRBV3-2; CDR3aa: CASSQGPTGGSEAFF; CDR3nt: TGTGCCAGCAGCCAAGGTCCGACAGGAGGCTCTGAAGCTTTCTTT
j_gene: TRBJ1-1; abundance: -; d_gene: TRBD1; v_gene: TRBV13; CDR3aa: CASSSRDRVVSEAFF; CDR3nt: TGTGCCAGCAGCAGCCGGGACAGGGTAGTTTCTGAAGCTTTCTTT
j_gene: TRBJ1-6; abundance: -; d_gene: TRBD1; v_gene: TRBV18; CDR3aa: CASSNTGVSYNSPLHF; CDR3nt: TGTGCCAGCTCAAACACAGGGGTCTCCTATAATTCACCCCTCCACTTT
j_gene: TRBJ1-1; abundance: -; d_gene: -; v_gene: TRBV29-1; CDR3aa: CSVRIGAGVTEAFF; CDR3nt: TGCAGCGTTAGGATAGGGGCTGGAGTCACTGAAGCTTTCTTT
j_gene: TRBJ1-6; abundance: -; d_gene: -; v_gene: TRBV5-1; CDR3aa: CASSASDSSPLHF; CDR3nt: TGCGCCAGCAGCGCCTCGGACAGCTCACCCCTCCACTTT
j_gene: TRBJ1-1; abundance: -; d_gene: TRBD1; v_gene: TRBV27; CDR3aa: CASRRDRVDTEAFF; CDR3nt: TGTGCCAGCAGGCGGGACAGGGTGGACACTGAAGCTTTCTTT
j_gene: TRBJ1-2; abundance: -; d_gene: -; v_gene: TRBV4-2; CDR3aa: CASSPDVRGSDYGYTF; CDR3nt: TGTGCCAGCAGCCCCGATGTCCGGGGGAGCGACTATGGCTACACCTTC
j_gene: TRBJ2-2; abundance: many; d_gene: -; v_gene: TRBV4-1; CDR3aa: CASSQEDRSNTGELFF; CDR3nt: TGCGCCAGCAGCCAAGAGGACAGATCGAACACCGGGGAGCTGTTTTTT
j_gene: TRBJ2-2; abundance: -; d_gene: -; v_gene: TRBV19; CDR3aa: CASSIGGGTGELFF; CDR3nt: TGTGCCAGTAGTATAGGAGGGGGCACCGGGGAGCTGTTTTTT
j_gene: TRBJ2-1; abundance: -; d_gene: -; v_gene: TRBV6-6; CDR3aa: CASSPTGENGYNEQFF; CDR3nt: TGTGCCAGCAGCCCCACGGGGGAGAACGGATACAATGAGCAGTTCTTC
j_gene: TRBJ1-2; abundance: -; d_gene: -; v_gene: TRBV7-9; CDR3aa: CASSVPAYRYGYTF; CDR3nt: TGTGCCAGCAGCGTCCCGGCATACAGGTATGGCTACACCTTC
j_gene: TRBJ2-4; abundance: -; d_gene: TRBD2; v_gene: TRBV3-1/TRBV3-2; CDR3aa: CASSQRGKGGDIQYF; CDR3nt: TGTGCCAGCAGCCAACGGGGAAAGGGAGGGGACATTCAGTACTTC
j_gene: TRBJ2-7; abundance: -; d_gene: TRBD1; v_gene: TRBV6-5; CDR3aa: CASGFAGGYEQYF; CDR3nt: TGTGCCAGCGGGTTTGCAGGGGGATACGAGCAGTACTTC
j_gene: TRBJ1-2; abundance: -; d_gene: TRBD1; v_gene: TRBV6-6; CDR3aa: CASSSTRGDYGYTF; CDR3nt: TGTGCCAGCAGTTCAACCAGGGGGGACTATGGCTACACCTTC
j_gene: TRBJ2-7; abundance: -; d_gene: -; v_gene: TRBV18; CDR3aa: CASSLSFPYEQYF; CDR3nt: TGTGCCAGCTCACTCAGTTTCCCCTACGAGCAGTACTTC
j_gene: TRBJ1-2; abundance: many; d_gene: TRBD1; v_gene: TRBV6-5; CDR3aa: CASRQGLYGYTF; CDR3nt: TGTGCCAGCAGACAGGGGCTCTATGGCTACACCTTC
j_gene: TRBJ1-5; abundance: -; d_gene: TRBD1; v_gene: TRBV4-1; CDR3aa: CASSQGPGTGGRGYQPQHF; CDR3nt: TGCGCCAGCAGCCAAGGTCCCGGGACAGGGGGCCGGGGCTATCAGCCCCAGCATTTT
j_gene: TRBJ1-3; abundance: -; d_gene: -; v_gene: TRBV14; CDR3aa: CASSQELRLRNSGNTIYF; CDR3nt: TGTGCCAGCAGCCAAGAACTTCGGCTCAGGAACTCTGGAAACACCATATATTTT
j_gene: TRBJ1-4; abundance: -; d_gene: -; v_gene: TRBV7-9; CDR3aa: CASSFGQALNEKLFF; CDR3nt: TGTGCCAGCAGCTTCGGACAAGCTCTTAATGAAAAACTGTTTTTT
j_gene: TRBJ2-5; abundance: few; d_gene: -; v_gene: TRBV4-2; CDR3aa: CASGHGETQYF; CDR3nt: TGTGCCAGCGGCCACGGGGAGACCCAGTACTTC
j_gene: TRBJ1-1; abundance: -; d_gene: -; v_gene: TRBV7-8; CDR3aa: CASSLWGPNTEAFF; CDR3nt: TGTGCCAGCAGCTTATGGGGGCCCAACACTGAAGCTTTCTTT
j_gene: TRBJ1-6; abundance: -; d_gene: -; v_gene: TRBV5-5; CDR3aa: CASSLLDIGSPLHF; CDR3nt: TGTGCCAGCAGCTTGTTAGACATCGGTTCACCCCTCCACTTT
j_gene: TRBJ2-4; abundance: once; d_gene: -; v_gene: TRBV19; CDR3aa: CASKKRGIEIAKNIQYF; CDR3nt: TGTGCCAGTAAAAAAAGAGGGATCGAGATAGCCAAAAACATTCAGTACTTC
j_gene: TRBJ1-1; abundance: -; d_gene: -; v_gene: TRBV19; CDR3aa: CASSILGRSTTHTFF; CDR3nt: TGTGCCAGTAGTATTTTGGGGCGATCAACGACCCACACTTTCTTT
j_gene: TRBJ1-1; abundance: -; d_gene: -; v_gene: TRBV7-9; CDR3aa: CASSLQGLGEAFF; CDR3nt: TGTGCCAGCAGCTTACAGGGTCTCGGTGAAGCTTTCTTT
j_gene: TRBJ2-7; abundance: -; d_gene: -; v_gene: TRBV5-1; CDR3aa: CASSVGYGVSYEQYF; CDR3nt: TGCGCCAGCAGCGTTGGGTACGGGGTCAGCTACGAGCAGTACTTC
j_gene: TRBJ1-1; abundance: -; d_gene: -; v_gene: TRBV30; CDR3aa: CAWSGGTTEAFF; CDR3nt: TGTGCCTGGAGTGGCGGCACCACTGAAGCTTTCTTT
j_gene: TRBJ2-7; abundance: -; d_gene: TRBD1; v_gene: TRBV30; CDR3aa: CALKRRDRFYEQYF; CDR3nt: TGTGCCTTGAAACGCCGGGACAGATTCTACGAGCAGTACTTC
j_gene: TRBJ1-2; abundance: -; d_gene: -; v_gene: TRBV7-9; CDR3aa: CASSLSRGMGGYTF; CDR3nt: TGTGCCAGCAGCTTGTCAAGGGGGATGGGTGGCTACACCTTC
j_gene: TRBJ2-1; abundance: few; d_gene: -; v_gene: TRBV15; CDR3aa: CATSLGRDSYNEQFF; CDR3nt: TGTGCCACCAGCCTTGGCCGGGACTCCTACAATGAGCAGTTCTTC